This note documents a single TCR beta chain sequence. Its antigen is as yet unknown. Germline-derived CDR1 and CDR2 are MGHDK and SYGVNS. The CDR3 totals 14 residues. The ends were cut back, 5 bases at V and 8 bases at J, with 15 bases in the middle. The data are from a study of CD8+CD57+ T cells in acquired aplastic anemia. General study points: Researchers report that around 31 CD8+ CDR3 sequences appeared in both patients and controls.

Individuals selected for sequencing had exhibited CD8+CD57+ cell expansion on flow cytometry. Blood was sampled before the patients had received any therapy. The study profiled TCR beta VDJ and CDR3 using genomic DNA as template. TCRdb itself ran the reads through MiXCR, one entry per CDR3 protein. Of fewer than 200,000 distinct CDR3 sequences detected, around 48% appear once; the ten largest clones hold about 1%. The chain joins TRBV25-1 to TRBJ1-4; possibly TRBD1 for D (5 bases). The sequenced sample consisted of sorted CD4+, CD8+, or CD8+CD57+ T cells (not recorded which) from PBMCs. The receptor comes from a human donor with aplastic anemia. The chain's CDR3 is CASSTGRGGEKLFF. In DNA, the CDR3 is TGTGCCAGCAGTACGGGACGGGGAGGGGAAAAACTGTTTTTT.